Shown below are 3 T cell receptor beta chains from a single sample sequenced in a study of blood T cell repertoires in COVID-19. TCRdb's copy holds only in-frame clones and misses some; the assay was immunoSEQ multiplex PCR. The repertoire consists of 120,000 to 150,000 clones, with approximately 82% occurring once and the leading ten covering around 15%. The sequencing input was peripheral blood. These receptors were obtained from a human donor with acute or convalescent COVID-19. The donor label of this sample is uncertain.

This clone has only a few counts. The genes are TRBV6-5 and TRBJ1-3; D remains ambiguous. Germline CDR1 is MNHEY and CDR2 is SVGAGI. Trimming pared 5 bases from V and 0 bases from J, leaving 5 bases between. The CDR3 is made up of 13 amino acids. The CDR3 protein is CASSRDSGNTIYF. CDR3 in DNA: TGTGCCAGCAGTCGCGACTCTGGAAACACCATATATTTT.

The CDR3 loop reads CSATQGDQPQHF. CDR3 DNA sequence: TGCAGCGCTACCCAGGGGGATCAGCCCCAGCATTTT. The chain links TRBV29-1 to TRBJ1-5, with 7 bases that match TRBD1. Germline loops: CDR1 SQVTM, CDR2 ANQGSEA. V lost 7 bases and J lost 5; bases outside the gene matches: 5. There are 12 residues in the CDR3.

The CDR3 DNA reads TGTGCCAGTAGCTTCCCGGGGGTCTATGGCTACACCTTC. Translated: CASSFPGVYGYTF. The chain carries TRBV19 and TRBJ1-2; D may be TRBD1 (5 bases). The CDR3 sequence is 13 residues long. V gave up 6 bases and J gave up 4 bases, with 12 bases separating them. The germline V gene has CDR1 LNHDA and CDR2 SQIVND (reference sequence).